These 19 T cell receptor beta chains came from one sample sequenced in a study of blood T cell repertoires in COVID-19. Sequenced by immunoSEQ multiplex PCR; TCRdb stores in-frame clones only, minus some. The table includes 100,000 to 150,000 clones, more than 70% detected once. Sequencing input: peripheral blood. The receptors stem from a human donor in a cohort sampled during active COVID-19.

The chain couples TRBV7-6 to TRBJ2-7, with 7 bases identical to TRBD1. The CDR3 runs to 13 residues. CDR1 is SGHVS, CDR2 FNYEAQ, per germline. V shed 3 bases and J 4 bases; nucleotides not matched to a gene: 3. In DNA form, the CDR3 reads TGTGCCAGCAGCTTTGGGACAGCTTACGAGCAGTACTTC. Its translation: CASSFGTAYEQYF.

The chain employs TRBV29-1 and TRBJ2-7, with D tentatively TRBD1 (5 bases). Germline CDR1 reads SQVTM; CDR2 reads ANQGSEA. CDR3 length: 15 amino acids. Trimming stripped 6 bases from V and 1 base from J, with 19 bases between. This CDR3 is CSVEHMSTGSYEQYF. CDR3 coding DNA: TGCAGCGTGGAACACATGTCAACAGGATCCTACGAGCAGTACTTC.

This clone was counted a single time. The V gene is TRBV15, the J gene TRBJ2-7; D ambiguous. The germline V and J ends were trimmed by 2 bases and 4 bases, with 6 bases remaining between them. Looked up from germline, CDR1 is LNHNV and CDR2 is YYDKDF (reference sequence). This CDR3 has 12 amino acids. The CDR3 region is CATSRSQYEQYF. For the CDR3, the DNA is TGTGCCACCAGCAGATCCCAGTACGAGCAGTACTTC.

V gene TRBV18 combines with J gene TRBJ2-3; the D gene is possibly TRBD1 (6 bases). Trimming left V 4 bases short and J 0 bases short, with 11 bases between. Germline-derived CDR1 and CDR2 are KGHSH and LQKENI. The CDR3 spans 15 residues. CDR3 amino acids: CASSQQQGSTDTQYF. CDR3 nucleotides: TGTGCCAGCTCACAACAACAGGGTAGCACAGATACGCAGTATTTT.

This clone was seen a handful of times. The chain links TRBV11-3 to TRBJ2-2; 12 bases are a match to TRBD2. This CDR3 contains 18 residues. J lost 5 bases, V lost 4 bases, and 11 bases had no gene match. The germline gives CDR1 SGHNT, CDR2 YENEEA. DNA of the CDR3: TGTGCCAGCAGCTACGGGACTAGCGGGCGTGAAAGAACCGGGGAGCTGTTTTTT. This translates into CASSYGTSGRERTGELFF.

The V call is TRBV2, the J call TRBJ2-1, with 8 bases lining up with TRBD2. Trimming at V came to 0 bases and at J to 4 bases, leaving 5 bases not matched to a gene. The CDR3 extends over 16 amino acids. Germline CDR1 is SNHLY and CDR2 is FYNNEI. CDR3 sequence (DNA): TGTGCCAGCAGTGAAGCATTACTAGCGGTTTACAATGAGCAGTTCTTC. Amino acids: CASSEALLAVYNEQFF. The variable domain in full, completed from reference TRBV2 and TRBJ2-1, reads EPEVTQTPSHQVTQMGQEVILRCVPISNHLYFYWYRQILGQKVEFLVSFYNNEISEKSEIFDDQFSVERPDGSNFTLKIRSTKLEDSAMYFCASSEALLAVYNEQFFGPGTRLTVL.

V and J are TRBV30 and TRBJ2-7; 7 nucleotides match TRBD2. Germline-derived CDR1 and CDR2 are GTSNPN and SVGIG (reference sequence). The trim removed 0 bases at V and 0 bases at J, leaving 2 bases unmatched. CDR3 length: 14 amino acids. CDR3 in DNA: TGTGCCTGGAGTGTTGGGGGGGACTCCTACGAGCAGTACTTC. The encoded protein is CAWSVGGDSYEQYF.

The chain is built from TRBV7-9 and TRBJ1-6; perhaps TRBD1 as D (5 bases). The V and J ends lost 7 bases and 10 bases respectively, with 20 bases between them. Looked up from germline, CDR1 is SEHNR and CDR2 is FQNEAQ (reference sequence). The CDR3 has 15 residues. The CDR3 bases are TGTGCCAGCACCCCGGAATCAGGGCGGGGATCACCCCTCCACTTT. It codes for CASTPESGRGSPLHF. The variable domain in full, with the rest retrieved from reference TRBV7-9 and TRBJ1-6, is DTGVSQNPRHKITKRGQNVTFRCDPISEHNRLYWYRQTLGQGPEFLTYFQNEAQLEKSRLLSDRFSAERPKGSFSTLEIQRTEQGDSAMYLCASTPESGRGSPLHFGNGTRLTVT.

The CDR3 DNA reads TGTGCCAGCAGCTGGCTACCGGGACAGGGGAACACCGGGGAGCTGTTTTTT. The encoded protein is CASSWLPGQGNTGELFF. V and J are TRBV5-4 and TRBJ2-2, with 9 nucleotides matching TRBD1. Trimming took 3 bases from V and 1 from J; bases not matched to a gene: 7. Germline CDR1 is SGHNT and CDR2 is YYREEE (reference sequence). The CDR3 has 17 amino acids.

This clone has only a few counts. At one of its ends the junction is not consistent with the germline gene, which may arise from a read error. Other DNA sequences from this sample encode an identical CDR3 as well. This chain joins TRBV7-7 and TRBJ2-2; 10 bases are shared with TRBD1. This CDR3 region has 16 residues. Per the germline V gene, CDR1 is SSHAT and CDR2 is FNYEAQ (reference sequence). The chain's CDR3 is CASSLTGTGVPGELFF. CDR3 sequence (DNA): TGTGCTAGCAGCTTAACCGGGACAGGGGTACCCGGGGAGCTGTTTTTT.

The chain links TRBV29-1 to TRBJ2-7, with no clear D. There are 13 residues in the CDR3. Germline-derived CDR1 and CDR2 are SQVTM and ANQGSEA. Between the trimmed V and J ends, which lost 1 base and 3 bases, there was a span of 10 bases. The CDR3 bases are TGCAGCGTTGAAGGCCAGGATCGCTACGAGCAGTACTTC. Translating gives CSVEGQDRYEQYF.

The rearrangement uses TRBV19 and TRBJ1-2, with 7 nucleotides matching TRBD1. CDR1 is LNHDA, CDR2 SQIVND, per germline (reference sequence). Trimming took 3 bases from V and 7 from J; bases not matched to a gene: 8. The CDR3 contains 14 residues. CDR3 region: CASSMVEGASGYTF. The CDR3 nucleotides are TGTGCCAGTAGTATGGTGGAGGGGGCGAGTGGCTACACCTTC.

The rearrangement joins TRBV4-2 to TRBJ1-4; D perhaps matches TRBD1 (6 bases). Germline V lookup: CDR1 LGHNA, CDR2 YNFKEQ. The CDR3 extends over 15 amino acids. V gave up 0 bases and J gave up 9 bases, with 14 bases separating them. CDR3 in amino acids: CASSQDPGDDKKLFF. CDR3 sequence (DNA): TGTGCCAGCAGCCAAGACCCAGGGGATGATAAAAAACTGTTTTTT.

The chain uses TRBV3-1 (or the pseudogene TRBV3-2) and TRBJ2-7; D remains unclear. Trimming left V 1 base short and J 6 bases short, with 7 bases between. The germline CDR1 and CDR2 sequences are LGHDT and YNNKEL (reference sequence). This CDR3 comprises 12 residues. The CDR3 DNA reads TGTGCCAGCAGCCAAGGAGTTCCCGAGCAGTACTTC. It translates to CASSQGVPEQYF.

DNA of the CDR3: TGTGCCAGCAGCCAAGCCGGGACTAGAAACTCCTACGAGCAGTACTTC. Protein sequence: CASSQAGTRNSYEQYF. The chain combines TRBV3-1 (or the pseudogene TRBV3-2) with TRBJ2-7; the match to TRBD2 covers 8 bases. The CDR3 spans 16 residues. Trimming at V came to 1 base and at J to 0 bases, leaving 5 bases not matched to a gene. CDR1 is LGHDT and CDR2 is YNNKEL in the germline V gene (reference sequence).

This chain joins TRBV18 and TRBJ1-5, with TRBD1 matching 8 bases. V was clipped by 2 bases and J by 5 bases; unmatched bases: 2. CDR3 size: 14 residues. Germline-derived CDR1 and CDR2 are KGHSH and LQKENI. This CDR3 is CASSPGTGYQPQHF. The CDR3 DNA reads as TGTGCCAGCTCACCAGGGACAGGATATCAGCCCCAGCATTTT.

The chain links TRBV5-1 to TRBJ1-1; maybe TRBD1 (6 bases). The V gene lost 0 bases and the J gene lost 7 bases, with 16 bases spanning the gap. Germline V gene sequence: CDR1 SGHRS, CDR2 YFSETQ. The CDR3 length is 15 residues. CDR3 protein: CASSLVSGGVGEAFF. DNA of the CDR3: TGCGCCAGCAGCTTGGTATCGGGGGGCGTTGGTGAAGCTTTCTTT.

The chain joins TRBV18 to TRBJ1-4; 8 nucleotides match TRBD1. CDR1 and CDR2 (germline): KGHSH, LQKENI. CDR3 length: 14 residues. J gave up 8 bases and V 4 bases, and 6 bases lay outside the gene matches. The CDR3 coding sequence is TGTGCCAGCTCACAGGACAGGGTTGAGGAAAAACTGTTTTTT. Translated: CASSQDRVEEKLFF.

The chain is built from TRBV11-3 and TRBJ2-7, with D possibly matching TRBD1 (5 bases). Trimming removed 5 bases from V and 2 bases from J, with 13 bases in between. The CDR3 extends over 14 amino acids. Germline V gene lookup returns CDR1 SGHNT and CDR2 YENEEA. CDR3 loop: CASSPARQPYEQYF. As DNA, the CDR3 is TGTGCCAGCAGCCCAGCCCGACAGCCCTACGAGCAGTACTTC. The whole variable domain, filled in from reference TRBV11-3 and TRBJ2-7, reads EAGVVQSPRYKIIEKKQPVAFWCNPISGHNTLYWYLQNLGQGPELLIRYENEEAVDDSQLPKDRFSAERLKGVDSTLKIQPAELGDSAVYLCASSPARQPYEQYFGPGTRLTVT.